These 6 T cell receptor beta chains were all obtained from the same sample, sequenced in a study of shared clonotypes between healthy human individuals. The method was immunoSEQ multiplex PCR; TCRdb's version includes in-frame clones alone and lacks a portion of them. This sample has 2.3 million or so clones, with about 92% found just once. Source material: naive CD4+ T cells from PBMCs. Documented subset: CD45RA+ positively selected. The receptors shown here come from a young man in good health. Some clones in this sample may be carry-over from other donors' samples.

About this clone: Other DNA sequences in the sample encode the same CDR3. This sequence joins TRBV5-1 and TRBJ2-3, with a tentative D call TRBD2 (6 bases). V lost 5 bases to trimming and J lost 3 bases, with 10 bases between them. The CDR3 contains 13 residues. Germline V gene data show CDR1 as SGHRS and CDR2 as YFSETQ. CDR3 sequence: CASRESGTDTQYF. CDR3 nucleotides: TGCGCCAGCAGGGAGAGCGGGACAGATACGCAGTATTTT.

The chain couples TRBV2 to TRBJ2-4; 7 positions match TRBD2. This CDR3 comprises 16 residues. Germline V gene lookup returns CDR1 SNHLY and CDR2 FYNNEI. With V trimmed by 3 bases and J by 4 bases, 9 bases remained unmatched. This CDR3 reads CASSDRGSAGKNIQYF. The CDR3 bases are TGTGCCAGCAGTGATCGCGGGAGCGCTGGGAAAAACATTCAGTACTTC.

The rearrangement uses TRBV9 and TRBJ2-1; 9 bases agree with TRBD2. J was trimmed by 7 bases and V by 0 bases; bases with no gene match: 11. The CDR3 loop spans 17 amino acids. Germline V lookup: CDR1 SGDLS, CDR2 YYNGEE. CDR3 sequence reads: CASSVDVGGRGRNEQFF. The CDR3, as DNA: TGTGCCAGCAGCGTAGACGTGGGCGGGAGGGGTCGGAATGAGCAGTTCTTC. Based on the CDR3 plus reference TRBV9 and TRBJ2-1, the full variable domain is DSGVTQTPKHLITATGQRVTLRCSPRSGDLSVYWYQQSLDQGLQFLIQYYNGEERAKGNILERFSAQQFPDLHSELNLSSLELGDSALYFCASSVDVGGRGRNEQFFGPGTRLTVL.

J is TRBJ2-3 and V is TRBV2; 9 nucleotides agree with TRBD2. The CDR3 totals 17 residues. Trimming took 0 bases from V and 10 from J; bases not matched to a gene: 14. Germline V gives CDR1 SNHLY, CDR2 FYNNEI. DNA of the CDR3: TGTGCCAGCAGTGAAGCAAGGACTAGCGCCTCACTTTTATCGCAGTATTTT. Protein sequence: CASSEARTSASLLSQYF.

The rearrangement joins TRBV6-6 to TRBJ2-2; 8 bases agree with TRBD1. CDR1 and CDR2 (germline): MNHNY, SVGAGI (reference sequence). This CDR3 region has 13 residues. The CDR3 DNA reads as TGTGTGACAGGGGTCGTCGGCACCGGGGAGCTGTTTTTT. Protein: CVTGVVGTGELFF.

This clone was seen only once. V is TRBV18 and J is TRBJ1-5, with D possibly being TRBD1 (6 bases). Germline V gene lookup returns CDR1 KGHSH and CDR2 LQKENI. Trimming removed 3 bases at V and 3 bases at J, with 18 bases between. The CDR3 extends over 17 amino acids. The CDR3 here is CASSPTGRGGINQPQHF. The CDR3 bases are TGTGCCAGCTCACCGACTGGTAGGGGGGGGATCAATCAGCCCCAGCATTTT.